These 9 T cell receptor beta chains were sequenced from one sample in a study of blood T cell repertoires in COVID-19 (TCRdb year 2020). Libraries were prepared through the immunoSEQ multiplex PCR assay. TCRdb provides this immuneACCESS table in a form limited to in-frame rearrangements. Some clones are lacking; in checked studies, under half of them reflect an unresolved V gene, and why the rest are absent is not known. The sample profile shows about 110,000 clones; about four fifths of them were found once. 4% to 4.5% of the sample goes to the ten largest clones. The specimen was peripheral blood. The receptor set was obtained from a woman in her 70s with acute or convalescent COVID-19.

Written as DNA, the CDR3 is TGTGCCAGCAGTTTAGTCGGGGGCACTGAAGCTTTCTTT. Its protein is CASSLVGGTEAFF. The chain links TRBV27 to TRBJ1-1; D might be TRBD1 (5 bases). The CDR3 contains 13 residues. CDR1 MNHEY and CDR2 SMNVEV come from the germline V gene (reference sequence). The V and J ends lost 2 bases and 4 bases respectively, with 8 bases between them.

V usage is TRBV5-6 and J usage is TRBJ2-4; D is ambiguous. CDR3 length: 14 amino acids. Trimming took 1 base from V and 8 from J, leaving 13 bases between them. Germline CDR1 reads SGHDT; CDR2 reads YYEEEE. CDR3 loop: CASSLILAIDIQYF. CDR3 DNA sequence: TGTGCCAGCAGCTTGATCCTGGCAATTGACATTCAGTACTTC.

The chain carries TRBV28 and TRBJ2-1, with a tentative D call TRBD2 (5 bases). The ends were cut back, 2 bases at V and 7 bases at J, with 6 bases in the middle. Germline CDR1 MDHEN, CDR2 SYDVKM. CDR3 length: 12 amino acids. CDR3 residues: CASSLKRNEQFF. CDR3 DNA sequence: TGTGCCAGCAGTTTAAAGCGGAATGAGCAGTTCTTC.

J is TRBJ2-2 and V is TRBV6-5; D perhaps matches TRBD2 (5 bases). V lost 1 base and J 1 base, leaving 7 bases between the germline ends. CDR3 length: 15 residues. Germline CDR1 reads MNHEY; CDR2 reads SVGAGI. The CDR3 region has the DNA TGTGCCAGCAGTTACTTCGGGGTGAACACCGGGGAGCTGTTTTTT. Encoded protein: CASSYFGVNTGELFF.

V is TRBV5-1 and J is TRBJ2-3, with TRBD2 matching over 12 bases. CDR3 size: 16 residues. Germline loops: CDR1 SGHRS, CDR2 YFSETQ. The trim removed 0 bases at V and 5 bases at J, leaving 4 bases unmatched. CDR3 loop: CASSLVTSGSGDTQYF. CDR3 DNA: TGCGCCAGCAGCTTGGTGACTAGCGGGAGCGGAGATACGCAGTATTTT.

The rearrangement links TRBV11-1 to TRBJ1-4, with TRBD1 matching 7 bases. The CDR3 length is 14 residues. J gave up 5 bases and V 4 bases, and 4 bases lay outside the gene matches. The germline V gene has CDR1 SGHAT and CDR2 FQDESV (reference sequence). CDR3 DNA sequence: TGTGCCAGCAGCTCGGGACAGTTAAATGAAAAACTGTTTTTT. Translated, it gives CASSSGQLNEKLFF.

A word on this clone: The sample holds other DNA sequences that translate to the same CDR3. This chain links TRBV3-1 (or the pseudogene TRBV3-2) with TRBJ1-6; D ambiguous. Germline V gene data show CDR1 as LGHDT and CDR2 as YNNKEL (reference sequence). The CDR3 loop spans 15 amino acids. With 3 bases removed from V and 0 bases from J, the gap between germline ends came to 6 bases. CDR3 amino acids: CASSQGSSYNSPLHF. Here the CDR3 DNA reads TGTGCCAGCAGCCAGGGCAGCTCCTATAATTCACCCCTCCACTTT.

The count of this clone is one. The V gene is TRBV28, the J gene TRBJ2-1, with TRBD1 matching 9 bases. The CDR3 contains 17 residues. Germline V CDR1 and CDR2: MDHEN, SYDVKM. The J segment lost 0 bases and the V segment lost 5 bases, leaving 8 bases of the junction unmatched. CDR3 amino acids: CASSLTGGRASYNEQFF. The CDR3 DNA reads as TGTGCCAGCAGTCTAACAGGGGGCAGGGCCTCCTACAATGAGCAGTTCTTC.

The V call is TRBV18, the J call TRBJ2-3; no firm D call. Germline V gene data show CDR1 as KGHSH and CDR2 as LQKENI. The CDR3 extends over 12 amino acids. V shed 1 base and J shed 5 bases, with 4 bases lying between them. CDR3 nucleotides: TGTGCCAGCTCACCACTACAAGATACGCAGTATTTT. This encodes CASSPLQDTQYF. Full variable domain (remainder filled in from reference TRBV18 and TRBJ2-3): NAGVMQNPRHLVRRRGQEARLRCSPMKGHSHVYWYRQLPEEGLKFMVYLQKENIIDESGMPKERFSAEFPKEGPSILRIQQVVRGDSAAYFCASSPLQDTQYFGPGTRLTVL.